Reported below is one TCR beta chain. There are a few counts of this clone. No cognate antigen has been identified for it. No per-base quality is available; no much larger clone lies one base away. In the germline V gene, CDR1 corresponds to SGHRS and CDR2 to YFSETQ. The CDR3 spans 14 residues, from the cysteine through the phenylalanine. Of all the DNA, just the CDR3 is kept, 42 bases in frame from base 1. The trim is 1 base for V and 1 base for J, with a gap of 8 bases between the germline ends. TCRbeta CDR3 regions were amplified from genomic DNA by means of the immunoSEQ Assay, a bias-controlled multiplex PCR. Regarding the original processing steps: Within the assay, amplification of reference gene primers was used to estimate how many nucleated cells each sample contained. To quantify the absolute abundance of each unique TCRbeta CDR3 rearrangement, sequence reads were collapsed and filtered. For each sample, productive Simpson clonality was calculated by taking the square root of Simpson's diversity index across productive rearrangements. What TCRdb holds here is the immuneACCESS table cut down to in-frame rearrangements. Part of the clones is not present; checked against another copy, under half of the missing clones reflect an unresolved V gene, and the others are unexplained. V, J and clone size derive from that table, while D and trimming were established from the DNA sequence. Recorded for this sample are 100,000 to 150,000 clones; about four fifths of them occurred a single time. The ten top clones hold about 10% of the sample.

The data were taken from a study of blood T cell repertoires in COVID-19 (dated by TCRdb to about 2020). Background on the whole study: The collaborator samples originated in the United States, Italy and Spain and spanned the acute and convalescent phases of COVID-19. The samples were drawn from two sources: the first 160 participants of the ongoing ImmuneRACE study, and fewer than 1,500 subjects contributed by 6 global collaborators. The material from the prospective study consisted of cDNA or gDNA derived from T cells, B-cell-depleted T cells, or PBMCs. A de-identified subject ID, COVID-19 status, age in years and sex were almost always included in the sample metadata. HLA class I and class II types, where available, came from metadata supplied by the sample provider rather than from assay-based typing. The repertoires were made available in a free public database intended to serve as a resource for research on the immune response to SARS-CoV-2. Subjects who had been exposed to COVID-19, were actively infected with it, or had recovered from it provided the deeply sampled blood TCRbeta repertoires that made up the dataset.

Study-wide findings and limitations: How much clinical and demographic metadata was included differed by source and by participant, and the metadata was provided uncurated.

Collaborating institutions collected whole blood in K2EDTA tubes following their own protocols. For TCRbeta analysis, collaborators shipped samples in one of three forms: frozen whole blood, isolated PBMCs, or DNA extracted from either of those sample types. The sample consisted of peripheral blood. This chain joins TRBV5-1 to TRBJ1-1, with the identity of the D gene unclear. This TCR derives from a man aged 55 to 70 with acute or convalescent COVID-19. The sequenced DNA is TGCGCCAGCAGCTTGCTCGCGGAGAACACTGAAGCTTTCTTT. Its translation reads: CASSLLAENTEAFF.